Listed here is a single T cell receptor beta chain. Measured with immunoSEQ multiplex PCR; TCRdb has only the in-frame clones, and not every one. The sample yields tens of thousands of clones, roughly 87% seen once. Per germline, CDR1 MNHEY and CDR2 SMNVEV (reference sequence). J lost 5 bases, V lost 6 bases, and 6 bases had no gene match. The CDR3 runs to 13 residues. The data belong to a study of T cells in localized non-small cell lung cancer. This rearrangement joins TRBV27 to TRBJ2-7, with 8 bases aligning to TRBD1. This TCR was recovered from a man aged 35-69 years with stage I squamous cell lung carcinoma. The material was peripheral blood, obtained before any cancer treatment. CDR3 loop: CASRQTGAHEQYF. The CDR3 DNA is TGTGCCAGCAGGCAGACAGGGGCCCACGAGCAGTACTTC.